Shown below are 31 T cell receptor beta chains from a single sample sequenced in a study of PD-1 blockade in classical Hodgkin lymphoma. TCRdb's copy holds only in-frame clones and misses some; the assay was immunoSEQ multiplex PCR. The sample has 40,000 to 45,000 clones, roughly 78% seen once; the top ten hold over 10%. Every patient was affected by relapse after autologous stem cell transplantation, while exposure to brentuximab vedotin was not uniform. Sequences were derived from peripheral blood mononuclear cells (PBMCs), sampled at baseline. These receptors were collected from a human donor with classical Hodgkin lymphoma.

V and J are TRBV11-2 and TRBJ2-7; 11 bases map to TRBD2. Germline V gene lookup returns CDR1 SGHAT and CDR2 FQNNGV. CDR3 length: 15 residues. The V segment lost 3 bases and the J segment 2 bases; nucleotides outside the gene matches: 3. The CDR3 loop reads CASSFGTSGPYEQYF. DNA of the CDR3: TGTGCCAGCAGCTTCGGGACTAGCGGACCCTACGAGCAGTACTTC.

J is TRBJ2-7 and V is TRBV2, with TRBD1 matching over 7 bases. With V trimmed by 7 bases and J by 0 bases, 6 bases remained unmatched. CDR3 length: 14 amino acids. Germline values: CDR1 SNHLY, CDR2 FYNNEI. Here the CDR3 reads CASTGQAFSYEQYF. The CDR3 nucleotides are TGTGCCAGCACCGGACAGGCATTCTCCTACGAGCAGTACTTC.

J is TRBJ1-2 and V is TRBV5-6, with D hard to call. CDR3 size: 14 residues. CDR1 is SGHDT and CDR2 is YYEEEE in the germline V gene. Trimming took 2 bases from V and 6 from J, leaving 14 bases between them. The DNA of the CDR3 is TGTGCCAGCAGCTTTGGTGACCCGCGCCATGGCTACACCTTC. Its translation: CASSFGDPRHGYTF.

This clone was seen only a few times. The V and J genes are TRBV30 and TRBJ2-7; no definite D call. The CDR3 is 14 amino acids. Trimming left V 0 bases short and J 9 bases short, with 18 bases between. Germline CDR1 is GTSNPN and CDR2 is SVGIG (reference sequence). The CDR3 DNA reads TGTGCCTGGAGTGTACGTCAGGTCTCCGGCGGGCAGTACTTC. Translating it yields CAWSVRQVSGGQYF.

The V gene is TRBV6-5, the J gene TRBJ2-3; D remains unclear. V was clipped by 4 bases and J by 5 bases, with 4 bases between them. The CDR3 is 11 residues long. The germline V gene encodes CDR1 MNHEY and CDR2 SVGAGI. The chain's CDR3 is CASSSIDTQYF. In DNA, the CDR3 is TGTGCCAGCAGTTCAATAGATACGCAGTATTTT.

This clone was found a few times. This sequence joins TRBV6-6 and TRBJ1-1; D not resolved. Per germline, CDR1 MNHNY and CDR2 SVGAGI (reference sequence). Trimming shortened V by 6 bases and J by 1 base, and 9 bases separated the two germline ends. The CDR3 length is 13 residues. The CDR3 region has the DNA TGTGCCAGCAGCAACACGGGGAACACTGAAGCTTTCTTT. It codes for CASSNTGNTEAFF.

The V and J genes are TRBV4-1 and TRBJ2-4; D is uncertain. CDR1 is MGHRA and CDR2 is YSYEKL in the germline V gene. V dropped 4 bases and J dropped 2 bases, with 6 bases sitting between them. This CDR3 has 13 residues. Here the CDR3 reads CASSPGPKNIQYF. The CDR3 region has the DNA TGCGCCAGCAGCCCCGGACCCAAAAACATTCAGTACTTC.

The chain employs TRBV5-1 and TRBJ2-5; D is undetermined. The CDR3 sequence is 15 residues long. V was clipped by 0 bases and J by 1 base, with 10 bases between them. The germline V gene has CDR1 SGHRS and CDR2 YFSETQ. The CDR3 spells CASSLGPESQETQYF. As DNA, the CDR3 is TGCGCCAGCAGCTTGGGCCCGGAGTCCCAAGAGACCCAGTACTTC. Filled out from reference TRBV5-1 and TRBJ2-5, the complete variable domain reads KAGVTQTPRYLIKTRGQQVTLSCSPISGHRSVSWYQQTPGQGLQFLFEYFSETQRNKGNFPGRFSGRQFSNSRSEMNVSTLELGDSALYLCASSLGPESQETQYFGPGTRLLVL.

CDR3 sequence: CASRDRGRITDTQYF. In DNA form, the CDR3 reads TGTGCCAGTAGGGACAGGGGGCGAATCACAGATACGCAGTATTTT. This chain connects TRBV19 to TRBJ2-3; the match to TRBD1 covers 11 bases. Trimming removed 6 bases from V and 2 bases from J; junction bases left unmatched: 4. The V gene's germline CDR1 is LNHDA and CDR2 SQIVND (reference sequence). This CDR3 has 15 residues.

This clone occurred a few times. The V and J genes are TRBV14 and TRBJ2-1; D not resolved. The CDR3 spans 11 residues. With 3 bases removed from V and 6 bases from J, the gap between germline ends came to 3 bases. Germline V gives CDR1 SGHDN, CDR2 FVKESK. The CDR3: CASSQTNEQFF. The CDR3 coding sequence is TGTGCCAGCAGCCAGACCAATGAGCAGTTCTTC.

The chain couples TRBV4-2 to TRBJ1-6; TRBD1 might be the D (5 bases). The CDR3 sequence is 11 residues long. Germline V gene lookup returns CDR1 LGHNA and CDR2 YNFKEQ. Written as DNA, the CDR3 is TGTGTGCAGGGCCATAATTCACCCCTCCACTTT. Translation: CVQGHNSPLHF.

V usage is TRBV2 and J usage is TRBJ1-5, with D possibly TRBD1 on 5 matching bases. Trimming took 0 bases from V and 6 from J, leaving 12 bases between them. CDR1 and CDR2 from the germline V gene are SNHLY and FYNNEI. The CDR3 length is 15 residues. The CDR3 loop reads CASSEALRDGQPQHF. The CDR3 region has the DNA TGTGCCAGCAGTGAAGCGCTCAGGGACGGTCAGCCCCAGCATTTT. Filled out from reference TRBV2 and TRBJ1-5, the complete variable domain reads EPEVTQTPSHQVTQMGQEVILRCVPISNHLYFYWYRQILGQKVEFLVSFYNNEISEKSEIFDDQFSVERPDGSNFTLKIRSTKLEDSAMYFCASSEALRDGQPQHFGDGTRLSIL.

The genes are TRBV2 and TRBJ2-5; the D gene is possibly TRBD1 (5 bases). V lost 2 bases to trimming and J lost 7 bases, with 11 bases between them. Germline values: CDR1 SNHLY, CDR2 FYNNEI. This CDR3 region has 13 residues. CDR3: CASSEIQGWTQYF. DNA for the CDR3: TGTGCCAGCAGTGAAATCCAGGGTTGGACCCAGTACTTC.

The gene calls are TRBV5-4 and TRBJ2-5; D is ambiguous. V was cut by 4 bases and J by 0 bases, with 4 bases left in between. Germline-derived CDR1 and CDR2 are SGHNT and YYREEE (reference sequence). The CDR3 spans 12 residues. The CDR3 DNA reads as TGTGCCAGCAGCACCTACCAAGAGACCCAGTACTTC. Its protein product is CASSTYQETQYF.

The chain couples TRBV6-1 to TRBJ1-1; D is perhaps TRBD1 (5 bases). Trimming pared 8 bases from V and 2 bases from J, leaving 12 bases between. The CDR3 consists of 13 residues. Germline V lookup: CDR1 MNHNS, CDR2 SASEGT. The CDR3 region is CASLGTANTEAFF. The CDR3 DNA follows: TGTGCCAGCCTAGGGACGGCCAACACTGAAGCTTTCTTT.

The chain is built from TRBV19 and TRBJ1-5; TRBD1 matches 8 bases. Germline V gene sequence: CDR1 LNHDA, CDR2 SQIVND (reference sequence). J was trimmed by 2 bases and V by 4 bases; bases with no gene match: 4. This CDR3 region has 15 residues. The CDR3 nucleotides are TGTGCCAGTAGTACCTCCAGGGGGCGCAATCAGCCCCAGCATTTT. Translated: CASSTSRGRNQPQHF. Full variable domain (remainder filled in from reference TRBV19 and TRBJ1-5): DGGITQSPKYLFRKEGQNVTLSCEQNLNHDAMYWYRQDPGQGLRLIYYSQIVNDFQKGDIAEGYSVSREKKESFPLTVTSAQKNPTAFYLCASSTSRGRNQPQHFGDGTRLSIL.

The chain has TRBV5-6 and TRBJ1-2; perhaps TRBD1 as D (6 bases). Trimming shortened V by 7 bases and J by 1 base, and 11 bases separated the two germline ends. CDR3 length: 13 amino acids. Germline assignment: CDR1 SGHDT and CDR2 YYEEEE. The CDR3 DNA sequence: TGTGCCAGCCAGTACAGGGATAACTATGGCTACACCTTC. Translating gives CASQYRDNYGYTF.

This rearrangement joins TRBV9 to TRBJ2-6; 8 bases map to TRBD2. Germline lookup yields CDR1 SGDLS and CDR2 YYNGEE. This CDR3 comprises 17 residues. V lost 0 bases, J lost 0 bases, and 2 bases stayed unmatched. The CDR3 DNA is TGTGCCAGCAGCGTAGACAGCGGGGGCTCTGGGGCCAACGTCCTGACTTTC. It specifies CASSVDSGGSGANVLTF.

The genes are TRBV19 and TRBJ2-7; tentative D call: TRBD1 (6 bases). This CDR3 contains 14 residues. CDR1 LNHDA and CDR2 SQIVND come from the germline V gene (reference sequence). The V end lost 5 bases, the J end lost 2 bases, and 13 bases lay between the germline ends. CDR3 coding DNA: TGTGCCAGTAGTGCCGGACAGAAACCCTACGAGCAGTACTTC. Translation: CASSAGQKPYEQYF.

The chain links TRBV4-3 to TRBJ2-2, with TRBD2 matching 10 bases. The CDR3 totals 18 residues. Germline CDR1 LGHNA, CDR2 YSLEER. V shed 0 bases and J 4 bases; nucleotides not matched to a gene: 8. CDR3 bases: TGCGCCAGCAGCCAAGAGATGGTGGGACTAGCGAGCACCGGGGAGCTGTTTTTT. Protein: CASSQEMVGLASTGELFF.

V usage is TRBV4-3 and J usage is TRBJ1-2; TRBD1 aligns across 10 bases. Germline V gene lookup returns CDR1 LGHNA and CDR2 YSLEER. The V and J ends lost 0 bases and 8 bases, in that order; junction bases with no gene match: 6. The CDR3 runs to 15 residues. CDR3 residues: CASSQDRQGAGGYTF. The CDR3 bases are TGCGCCAGCAGCCAAGATCGACAGGGGGCTGGGGGCTACACCTTC.

The chain joins TRBV7-2 to TRBJ2-3; 7 bases map to TRBD1. V shed 4 bases and J 3 bases; nucleotides not matched to a gene: 4. CDR3 size: 14 residues. Germline CDR1 SGHTA, CDR2 FQGNSA. For the CDR3, the DNA is TGTGCCAGCAGCTCACAACAGGGGACAGATACGCAGTATTTT. This codes for CASSSQQGTDTQYF.

The chain couples TRBV20-1 to TRBJ1-2; D perhaps matches TRBD1 (6 bases). Germline V lookup: CDR1 DFQATT, CDR2 SNEGSKA (reference sequence). Trimming took 4 bases from V and 6 from J, leaving 9 bases between them. CDR3 length: 11 amino acids. CDR3 in DNA: TGCAGTGCTACGACAGGTCATGGCTACACCTTC. Amino acid sequence: CSATTGHGYTF.

This clone was detected a few times. V is TRBV6-1 and J is TRBJ1-4, with D tentatively TRBD1 (5 bases). V lost 0 bases to trimming and J lost 8 bases, with 13 bases between them. This CDR3 comprises 15 residues. Germline V gene lookup returns CDR1 MNHNS and CDR2 SASEGT. The CDR3: CASSEAGQSGEKLFF. The DNA for the CDR3 is TGTGCCAGCAGTGAAGCAGGACAATCGGGCGAAAAACTGTTTTTT.

This clone was observed a single time. J is TRBJ2-5 and V is TRBV7-8, with TRBD2 matching 11 bases. The end of the DNA fits TRBJ2-7 better, so the J call may be wrong. The V gene's germline CDR1 is SGHVS and CDR2 FQNEAQ. The CDR3 runs 16 residues. CDR3 region: CASSLLGLAGGYEQYF. DNA for the CDR3: TGTGCCAGCAGCTTACTAGGACTAGCGGGTGGCTACGAGCAGTACTTC.

This clone has just a few counts. The V gene is TRBV21-1, the J gene TRBJ2-1; the table's D call of TRBD1 was not tested on the DNA. TRBV21-1 is a listed pseudogene. CDR3 length: 13 residues. The CDR3, as DNA: TGTGCCATCGGACAGGGGTCCTACAATGAGCAGTTCTTC. Translated: CAIGQGSYNEQFF.

This clone showed up just once. The J gene is TRBJ1-3, the V gene TRBV7-9; D is unclear. The V gene lost 5 bases and the J gene lost 0 bases, with 17 bases spanning the gap. Germline loops: CDR1 SEHNR, CDR2 FQNEAQ (reference sequence). The CDR3 totals 17 residues. CDR3: CASSVQRLVSSGNTIYF. In DNA, the CDR3 is TGTGCCAGCAGCGTCCAAAGACTTGTTAGCTCTGGAAACACCATATATTTT.

The rearrangement joins TRBV19 to TRBJ2-2; D possibly corresponds to TRBD2 (5 bases). V dropped 1 base and J dropped 3 bases, with 15 bases sitting between them. The V gene's germline CDR1 is LNHDA and CDR2 SQIVND (reference sequence). The CDR3 totals 17 residues. CDR3 coding DNA: TGTGCCAGTAGTATAGGGTCTGGAGACGGGGACACCGGGGAGCTGTTTTTT. Translating it yields CASSIGSGDGDTGELFF.

This chain links TRBV7-6 with TRBJ2-3; D is ambiguous. V lost 5 bases and J 0 bases, leaving 15 bases between the germline ends. This CDR3 region has 16 residues. CDR1 is SGHVS and CDR2 is FNYEAQ in the germline V gene. The CDR3 sequence is CASSPFAGLSTDTQYF. As DNA, the CDR3 is TGTGCCAGCAGCCCCTTCGCTGGGTTAAGCACAGATACGCAGTATTTT.

CDR3 sequence reads: CASSLTSQDGYNEQFF. The CDR3 DNA follows: TGTGCCAGCTCACTAACCAGTCAGGACGGTTACAATGAGCAGTTCTTC. The chain uses TRBV18 and TRBJ2-1; D is unresolved. The CDR3 is 16 residues long. V was shortened by 4 bases and J by 4 bases, with 17 bases between the two germline ends. The V gene's germline CDR1 is KGHSH and CDR2 LQKENI.

This clone appeared once. V usage is TRBV11-2 and J usage is TRBJ2-2; the match to TRBD2 covers 7 bases. CDR3 length: 14 amino acids. Looked up from germline, CDR1 is SGHAT and CDR2 is FQNNGV. Germline trimming cut 5 bases from V and 6 bases from J; bases unmatched to any gene: 6. The chain's CDR3 is CASSTRSGAGELFF. In DNA form, the CDR3 reads TGTGCCAGCAGCACGAGAAGCGGGGCCGGGGAGCTGTTTTTT.